These 32 T cell receptor beta chains originate from one sample sequenced in a study of blood T cell repertoires in COVID-19. Data came from immunoSEQ multiplex PCR; TCRdb stores just in-frame clones and leaves some out. Found here are 150,000 to 250,000 clones, 75% to 90% of them singletons; the top ten hold about 2.2%. Material for sequencing was PBMCs or T cells enriched from blood (not recorded which). The receptor set was obtained from a woman in her 30s who had recovered from COVID-19.

The chain employs TRBV19 and TRBJ2-5; weak D call: TRBD2 (6 bases). CDR3 length equals 14 residues. Germline lookup yields CDR1 LNHDA and CDR2 SQIVND (reference sequence). V was trimmed by 5 bases and J by 5 bases, leaving 15 bases between them. The CDR3 nucleotides read TGTGCCAGTAGTTACATGGCGGGGCGGGAGACCCAGTACTTC. This codes for CASSYMAGRETQYF.

This clone came up a few times. The chain combines TRBV6-6 with TRBJ2-7; 9 bases line up with TRBD1. J was trimmed by 0 bases and V by 5 bases; bases with no gene match: 14. Germline V lookup: CDR1 MNHNY, CDR2 SVGAGI (reference sequence). This CDR3 has 18 amino acids. CDR3 sequence reads: CASSPKGDRAFVSYEQYF. The CDR3 nucleotides read TGTGCCAGCAGTCCCAAGGGGGACAGGGCCTTTGTCTCCTACGAGCAGTACTTC.

A remark on this clone: No DNA is shown, since the ends of the CDR3 on it are uncertain; the CDR3 is the one TCRdb lists. V usage is TRBV21-1 and J usage is TRBJ1-4. TRBV21-1 is a pseudogene locus. The CDR3 sequence runs 12 residues, both termini included. CDR3 in amino acids: CASSTSSQKLFF.

This clone appeared a few times. The V call is TRBV30, the J call TRBJ2-1, with D perhaps matching TRBD2 (6 bases). CDR1 GTSNPN and CDR2 SVGIG come from the germline V gene (reference sequence). Deletions cut 3 bases from V and 0 bases from J, with 15 bases between. This CDR3 spans 16 amino acids. As DNA, the CDR3 is TGTGCCTGGAGCCTAACGGGACTCAGCTCCTACAATGAGCAGTTCTTC. Amino acid sequence: CAWSLTGLSSYNEQFF.

The V call is TRBV25-1, the J call TRBJ2-2; TRBD2 agrees at 7 bases. This CDR3 comprises 14 residues. Trimming removed 3 bases from V and 8 bases from J; junction bases left unmatched: 6. The germline CDR1 and CDR2 sequences are MGHDK and SYGVNS. Here the CDR3 reads CASSDGGRPGELFF. In nucleotides, the CDR3 is TGTGCCAGCAGTGATGGCGGGAGACCGGGGGAGCTGTTTTTT.

The V gene is TRBV5-4, the J gene TRBJ2-3; 12 positions agree with TRBD1. The CDR3 length is 15 residues. J lost 5 bases, V lost 4 bases, and 5 bases had no gene match. Per the germline V gene, CDR1 is SGHNT and CDR2 is YYREEE (reference sequence). This CDR3 is CASSLGQGAKDTQYF. The DNA for the CDR3 is TGTGCCAGCAGCCTGGGACAGGGGGCAAAAGATACGCAGTATTTT.

The gene calls are TRBV4-2 and TRBJ1-6; TRBD1 matches 11 bases. The CDR3 has 15 amino acids. The V gene end was trimmed by 3 bases and the J gene end by 8 bases; junction bases not matched to a gene: 3. Germline V CDR1 and CDR2: LGHNA, YNFKEQ. CDR3 sequence reads: CASSQRDRGDSPLHF. The CDR3 DNA sequence: TGTGCCAGCAGCCAGAGGGACAGGGGGGATTCACCCCTCCACTTT.

There are a few counts of this clone. The rearrangement links TRBV5-5 to TRBJ1-1; D unclear. The germline V gene has CDR1 SGHKS and CDR2 YYEKEE (reference sequence). The V and J ends lost 3 bases and 3 bases respectively, with 9 bases between them. The CDR3 has 13 residues. Here the CDR3 reads CASSSVGYTEAFF. CDR3 sequence (DNA): TGTGCCAGCAGCTCGGTCGGGTACACTGAAGCTTTCTTT.

This clone was seen a handful of times. The chain couples TRBV3-1 (or the pseudogene TRBV3-2) to TRBJ2-1, with 11 positions matching TRBD1. CDR3 size: 15 residues. In germline, CDR1 is LGHDT, CDR2 YNNKEL (reference sequence). After removal of 3 bases from V and 6 bases from J, the junction contained 4 bases not matched to a gene. CDR3 coding DNA: TGTGCCAGCAGCCAGGGACAGGGGGACGGCAATGAGCAGTTCTTC. Translation gives CASSQGQGDGNEQFF.

This rearrangement joins TRBV11-2 to TRBJ2-7; TRBD1 is a possible D gene (6 bases). The V and J ends lost 0 bases and 4 bases respectively, with 13 bases between them. Looked up from germline, CDR1 is SGHAT and CDR2 is FQNNGV. The CDR3 is 15 amino acids. The CDR3 region is CASSLEQGRWYEQYF. The DNA for the CDR3 is TGTGCCAGCAGCTTAGAACAGGGAAGGTGGTACGAGCAGTACTTC. Together with reference TRBV11-2 and TRBJ2-7, the CDR3 gives the full variable domain: EAGVAQSPRYKIIEKRQSVAFWCNPISGHATLYWYQQILGQGPKLLIQFQNNGVVDDSQLPKDRFSAERLKGVDSTLKIQPAKLEDSAVYLCASSLEQGRWYEQYFGPGTRLTVT.

The chain uses TRBV9 and TRBJ2-1; the D is unclear. The CDR3 extends over 14 amino acids. CDR1 and CDR2 from the germline V gene are SGDLS and YYNGEE. Trimming shortened V by 0 bases and J by 4 bases, and 8 bases separated the two germline ends. CDR3 DNA sequence: TGTGCCAGCAGCGTAGCACAGCCTTACAATGAGCAGTTCTTC. This codes for CASSVAQPYNEQFF. Combining the CDR3 with reference TRBV9 and TRBJ2-1 gives the whole variable domain DSGVTQTPKHLITATGQRVTLRCSPRSGDLSVYWYQQSLDQGLQFLIQYYNGEERAKGNILERFSAQQFPDLHSELNLSSLELGDSALYFCASSVAQPYNEQFFGPGTRLTVL.

This clone was recorded only once. The J gene is TRBJ1-1, the V gene TRBV6-5, with TRBD1 as a possible D gene (6 bases). The CDR3 covers 16 residues. Deletions cut 2 bases from V and 0 bases from J, with 13 bases between. Germline CDR1 is MNHEY and CDR2 is SVGAGI. The CDR3 nucleotides read TGTGCCAGCAGTTACCCCCCCGGACAGTTGAACACTGAAGCTTTCTTT. Its protein product is CASSYPPGQLNTEAFF.

This clone was seen a handful of times. This chain links TRBV3-1 (or the pseudogene TRBV3-2) with TRBJ2-1; 10 bases are shared with TRBD2. After removal of 4 bases from V and 8 bases from J, the junction contained 5 bases not matched to a gene. The CDR3 sequence is 14 residues long. Germline loops: CDR1 LGHDT, CDR2 YNNKEL (reference sequence). The chain's CDR3 is CASSPAGTSDEQFF. DNA for the CDR3: TGTGCCAGCAGCCCCGCCGGGACTAGCGATGAGCAGTTCTTC.

The CDR3 loop is CASRTNPNTEAFF. The CDR3 nucleotides read TGTGCCAGCCGGACAAACCCGAACACTGAAGCTTTCTTT. The rearrangement joins TRBV11-2 to TRBJ1-1, with a tentative D call TRBD1 (5 bases). Germline V CDR1 and CDR2: SGHAT, FQNNGV. The V end was cut by 8 bases, the J end by 1 base, with 11 bases between. This CDR3 region has 13 residues.

The DNA of the CDR3 is TGTGCCAGCAGCTTGAGCCATATTGGCGAGCAGTACTTC. It specifies CASSLSHIGEQYF. The gene calls are TRBV7-2 and TRBJ2-7; D gene unclear. Germline-derived CDR1 and CDR2 are SGHTA and FQGNSA. Between the trimmed V and J ends, which lost 3 bases and 6 bases, there was a span of 12 bases. This CDR3 region has 13 residues. Supplemented by reference TRBV7-2 and TRBJ2-7, the full variable domain reads GAGVSQSPSNKVTEKGKDVELRCDPISGHTALYWYRQSLGQGLEFLIYFQGNSAPDKSGLPSDRFSAERTGGSVSTLTIQRTQQEDSAVYLCASSLSHIGEQYFGPGTRLTVT.

This clone was observed a single time. The chain joins TRBV19 to TRBJ2-1; D perhaps matches TRBD2 (6 bases). The CDR3 sequence is 15 residues long. Germline CDR1 is LNHDA and CDR2 is SQIVND (reference sequence). The V end lost 5 bases, the J end lost 7 bases, and 18 bases lay between the germline ends. CDR3 coding DNA: TGTGCCAGTAGTGGCGTAGCGGCTATTAGGAATGAGCAGTTCTTC. Translated: CASSGVAAIRNEQFF.

The V call is TRBV3-1 (or the pseudogene TRBV3-2), the J call TRBJ2-7, with D maybe TRBD1 (5 bases). This CDR3 region has 14 residues. CDR1 and CDR2 from the germline V gene are LGHDT and YNNKEL (reference sequence). Trimming pared 0 bases from V and 1 base from J, leaving 7 bases between. In DNA, the CDR3 is TGTGCCAGCAGCCAAGACCAGGGTTCCTACGAGCAGTACTTC. Its protein is CASSQDQGSYEQYF.

This sequence joins TRBV9 and TRBJ1-2, with 7 bases that match TRBD1. The CDR3 extends over 14 amino acids. Germline V CDR1 and CDR2: SGDLS, YYNGEE. V was clipped by 3 bases and J by 8 bases; unmatched bases: 10. CDR3 sequence (DNA): TGTGCCAGCAGCGCAGACAGGGCCCTTAGGGGCTACACCTTC. This codes for CASSADRALRGYTF.

This chain connects TRBV18 to TRBJ2-3; 13 positions match TRBD2. V lost 3 bases to trimming and J lost 0 bases; unmatched junction nucleotides: 6. The germline gives CDR1 KGHSH, CDR2 LQKENI. The length of the CDR3 is 18 residues. The CDR3 bases are TGTGCCAGCTCACCCCTAGGGACTAGCGGGGCAAGCACAGATACGCAGTATTTT. Its protein product is CASSPLGTSGASTDTQYF. The full variable domain, in which reference TRBV18 and TRBJ2-3 provide the parts outside the CDR3, is NAGVMQNPRHLVRRRGQEARLRCSPMKGHSHVYWYRQLPEEGLKFMVYLQKENIIDESGMPKERFSAEFPKEGPSILRIQQVVRGDSAAYFCASSPLGTSGASTDTQYFGPGTRLTVL.

The chain has TRBV7-2 and TRBJ1-4, with 11 bases matching TRBD1. After removal of 4 bases from V and 10 bases from J, the junction contained 11 bases not matched to a gene. Germline CDR1 is SGHTA and CDR2 is FQGNSA. The CDR3 has 16 amino acids. This chain's CDR3 is CASSSPDRGRRGKLFF. The DNA of the CDR3 is TGTGCCAGCAGCTCTCCGGACAGGGGGCGTCGTGGAAAACTGTTTTTT.

About this clone itself: Additional DNA sequences in this sample encode the identical CDR3. The V and J genes are TRBV7-2 and TRBJ1-6; no reliable D call. The CDR3 runs to 14 residues. Trimming stripped 5 bases from V and 8 bases from J, with 13 bases between. Germline CDR1 and CDR2: SGHTA and FQGNSA. The CDR3 bases are TGTGCCAGCAGCACCACCGGGAGGGATTCACCCCTCCACTTT. Translating gives CASSTTGRDSPLHF.

This chain's CDR3 is CASSPGHFNYGYTF. In DNA, the CDR3 is TGTGCCAGCTCACCAGGACACTTTAACTATGGCTACACCTTC. The gene calls are TRBV18 and TRBJ1-2, with TRBD1 as a possible D gene (5 bases). This CDR3 is built from 14 residues. V was cut by 2 bases and J by 1 base, with 8 bases left in between. Germline V gene lookup returns CDR1 KGHSH and CDR2 LQKENI.

The CDR3: CATSDPGQGSYGYTF. For the CDR3, the DNA is TGTGCCACCAGTGACCCGGGACAGGGCAGCTATGGCTACACCTTC. This sequence joins TRBV24-1 and TRBJ1-2, with 9 bases lining up with TRBD1. The CDR3 runs to 15 residues. Germline trimming cut 4 bases from V and 4 bases from J; bases unmatched to any gene: 6. Germline loops: CDR1 KGHDR, CDR2 SFDVKD.

The V call is TRBV12-3 or TRBV12-4, the J call TRBJ1-2; D is ambiguous. Deletions cut 6 bases from V and 0 bases from J, with 8 bases between. The CDR3 has 13 amino acids. CDR3 DNA sequence: TGTGCCAGCAGATCCGGGACTAACTATGGCTACACCTTC. This sequence encodes CASRSGTNYGYTF.

This clone occurred once. The chain is built from TRBV30 and TRBJ2-7; D gene uncertain. The germline V gene has CDR1 GTSNPN and CDR2 SVGIG (reference sequence). Trimming took off 6 bases at V and 2 bases at J, with 11 bases between the two ends. This CDR3 contains 12 residues. DNA for the CDR3: TGTGCCTGTTCTGGCGGTACCTACGAGCAGTACTTC. This translates into CACSGGTYEQYF.

V and J are TRBV5-4 and TRBJ1-1, with TRBD1 matching over 7 bases. Germline V gene sequence: CDR1 SGHNT, CDR2 YYREEE (reference sequence). Trimming cost V 3 bases and J 1 base; bases outside gene matches: 3. The CDR3 is made up of 14 amino acids. Here the CDR3 DNA reads TGTGCCAGCAGCTCCCGGGACAGGAACACTGAAGCTTTCTTT. Amino acid sequence: CASSSRDRNTEAFF. The entire variable domain, with the rest obtained from reference TRBV5-4 and TRBJ1-1, is as follows: ETGVTQSPTHLIKTRGQQVTLRCSSQSGHNTVSWYQQALGQGPQFIFQYYREEENGRGNFPPRFSGLQFPNYSSELNVNALELDDSALYLCASSSRDRNTEAFFGQGTRLTVV.

This clone was recorded only once. The V gene is TRBV19, the J gene TRBJ1-5; possibly TRBD1 for D (6 bases). The CDR3 consists of 15 residues. V lost 5 bases, J lost 4 bases, and 15 bases lay in between. Germline lookup yields CDR1 LNHDA and CDR2 SQIVND (reference sequence). The CDR3 region has the DNA TGTGCCAGTAGTCTTACCCGGGACACGAATCAGCCCCAGCATTTT. Its translation: CASSLTRDTNQPQHF.

J is TRBJ2-7 and V is TRBV5-1; 9 bases are shared with TRBD1. The CDR3 totals 13 residues. The junction had 5 bases not matched to a gene; V was cut back by 3 bases and J by 7 bases. Germline values: CDR1 SGHRS, CDR2 YFSETQ. The CDR3 nucleotides read TGCGCCAGCAGCTGGGACAGGGTGAGTGAGCAGTACTTC. Translating gives CASSWDRVSEQYF.

This chain connects TRBV19 to TRBJ2-3, with D perhaps TRBD1 (5 bases). CDR3 length: 12 amino acids. Trimming removed 4 bases at V and 5 bases at J, with 7 bases between. From germline, CDR1 is LNHDA and CDR2 SQIVND (reference sequence). This CDR3 is CASSRQRDTQYF. The CDR3 coding sequence is TGTGCCAGTAGTAGACAGAGAGATACGCAGTATTTT.

The CDR3: CSVKGSSAENEQFF. The CDR3 region has the DNA TGCAGCGTCAAGGGTTCTAGCGCCGAGAATGAGCAGTTCTTC. The gene calls are TRBV29-1 and TRBJ2-1; D is possibly TRBD2 (6 bases). In germline, CDR1 is SQVTM, CDR2 ANQGSEA. The CDR3 is made up of 14 amino acids. V was shortened by 6 bases and J by 7 bases, with 19 bases between the two germline ends.

This clone appeared a few times. J is TRBJ2-7 and V is TRBV29-1; no clear D gene. CDR3 size: 12 residues. The germline CDR1 and CDR2 sequences are SQVTM and ANQGSEA. V lost 4 bases and J 3 bases, leaving 10 bases between the germline ends. CDR3 nucleotides: TGCAGCGTTGTTGAAATGAGCTACGAGCAGTACTTC. Its protein is CSVVEMSYEQYF.

The chain combines TRBV19 with TRBJ1-2, with 7 bases identical to TRBD1. The germline CDR1 and CDR2 sequences are LNHDA and SQIVND (reference sequence). CDR3 length: 13 amino acids. Trimming cost V 4 bases and J 5 bases; bases outside gene matches: 4. Here the CDR3 DNA reads TGTGCCAGTAGTAGTTCAGGGGGTTATGGCTACACCTTC. Its translation: CASSSSGGYGYTF. The full variable domain, completed using reference TRBV19 and TRBJ1-2, is DGGITQSPKYLFRKEGQNVTLSCEQNLNHDAMYWYRQDPGQGLRLIYYSQIVNDFQKGDIAEGYSVSREKKESFPLTVTSAQKNPTAFYLCASSSSGGYGYTFGSGTRLTVV.